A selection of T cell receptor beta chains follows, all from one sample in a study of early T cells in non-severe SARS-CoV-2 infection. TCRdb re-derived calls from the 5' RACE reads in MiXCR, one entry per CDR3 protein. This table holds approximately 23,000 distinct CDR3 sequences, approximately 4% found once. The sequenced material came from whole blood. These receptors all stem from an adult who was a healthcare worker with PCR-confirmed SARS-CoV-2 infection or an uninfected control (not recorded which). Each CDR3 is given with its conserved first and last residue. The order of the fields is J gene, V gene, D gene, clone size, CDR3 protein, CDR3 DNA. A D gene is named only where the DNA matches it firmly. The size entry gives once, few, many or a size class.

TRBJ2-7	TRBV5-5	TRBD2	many	CASSLWASGPYEQYF	TGTGCCAGCAGCTTGTGGGCTAGCGGACCCTACGAGCAGTACTTC
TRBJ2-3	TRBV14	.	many	CASSQEIRATDTQYF	TGTGCCAGCAGCCAAGAAATTCGAGCCACAGATACGCAGTATTTT
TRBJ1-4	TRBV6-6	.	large	CASTPGTVVATNEKLFF	TGTGCCAGCACTCCCGGGACGGTAGTTGCAACTAATGAAAAACTGTTTTTT
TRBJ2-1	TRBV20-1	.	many	CSASSYNEQFF	TGCAGTGCTAGTTCCTACAATGAGCAGTTCTTC
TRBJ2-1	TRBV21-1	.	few	CASSKKNPGSCGRTWNEQFF	TGTGCCAGCAGCAAAAAAAACCCGGGCTCTTGCGGGAGAACTTGGAATGAGCAGTTCTTC
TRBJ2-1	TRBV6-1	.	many	CASSRDRFLEFF	TGTGCCAGCAGTAGGGACCGCTTCTTGGAGTTCTTC
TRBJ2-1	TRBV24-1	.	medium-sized	CATKEQGLKDEQFF	TGTGCCACCAAGGAACAGGGCCTTAAGGATGAGCAGTTCTTC
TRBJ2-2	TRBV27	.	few	CASRGGAIGELFF	TGTGCCAGCAGAGGAGGGGCGATCGGGGAGCTGTTTTTT
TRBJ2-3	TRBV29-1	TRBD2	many	CSVEDHLAGGRGTDTQYF	TGCAGCGTTGAAGATCATCTAGCGGGAGGCCGGGGCACAGATACGCAGTATTTT
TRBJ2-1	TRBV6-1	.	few	CASSEVAPLYNEQFF	TGTGCCAGCAGTGAAGTCGCACCCCTCTACAATGAGCAGTTCTTC